These 7 T cell receptor beta chains originate from one sample sequenced in a study. Tregs were sorted as CD4+CD25+CD127-/low cells. TCRdb re-called the 5' RACE reads through MiXCR, storing one row per CDR3 protein. The sample holds some 10,000 distinct CDR3 sequences, approximately 17% seen once. Sequencing was performed on Tregs sorted from a lymph node. The receptors shown here come from a female donor with breast cancer.

By share, this clonotype ranks as medium-sized. The rearrangement links TRBV6-5 to TRBJ1-1; D remains unclear. CDR3 size: 13 residues. Germline V gene sequence: CDR1 MNHEY, CDR2 SVGAGI. The V end lost 2 bases, the J end lost 1 base, and 5 bases lay between the germline ends. The CDR3 loop is CASSYEKNTEAFF. The CDR3 region has the DNA TGTGCCAGCAGTTACGAGAAGAACACTGAAGCTTTCTTT.

This clonotype is categorized as medium-sized (0.01 to 0.1%). This chain uses TRBV5-6 with TRBJ2-1; D is unresolved. Germline-derived CDR1 and CDR2 are SGHDT and YYEEEE. V shed 0 bases and J shed 6 bases, with 7 bases lying between them. The CDR3 extends over 13 amino acids. The CDR3 nucleotides are TGTGCCAGCAGCTTGGTCCAGGCCAATGAGCAGTTCTTC. This codes for CASSLVQANEQFF.

This clonotype was observed a few times. Possible read error: a much larger clone is one base away. The chain links TRBV5-1 to TRBJ2-6; D gene unclear. This CDR3 region has 14 residues. CDR1 SGHRS and CDR2 YFSETQ come from the germline V gene. The V gene lost 2 bases and the J gene lost 4 bases, with 7 bases spanning the gap. CDR3 protein: CASSFEPGANVLTF. CDR3 DNA: TGCGCCAGCAGCTTTGAACCAGGGGCCAACGTCCTGACTTTC.

About this clonotype: The final CDR3 position lacks the conserved phenylalanine or tryptophan, pointing to a likely read error. The chain joins TRBV29-1 to TRBJ2-1; no clear D gene. The CDR3 is 12 amino acids. CDR1 is SQVTM, CDR2 ANQGSEA, per germline. The CDR3 loop reads CSVDSSYNGQFV. The CDR3 DNA sequence: TGCAGCGTTGACTCTTCCTACAATGGGCAGTTCGTC.

About this clonotype: The germline gene is not matched at one end of the junction; a read error may be the cause. The chain is built from TRBV6-5 and TRBJ2-7; 9 positions match TRBD2. CDR3 length equals 16 residues. Germline V gives CDR1 MNHEY, CDR2 SVGAGI. CDR3 coding DNA: TGTGCTAGCAGTCTCAGAGGTGCGGGAGGGGAGTGGGAGCAGTACTTC. Amino acid sequence: CASSLRGAGGEWEQYF.

This clonotype was counted between two and nine times. A clone one base away is much larger, so this may be a read error. The chain links TRBV6-6 to TRBJ1-3; D is uncertain. Trimming removed 8 bases at V and 0 bases at J, with 14 bases between. The CDR3 spans 15 residues. CDR1 and CDR2 from the germline V gene are MNHNY and SVGAGI (reference sequence). CDR3 sequence: CASEVGGNSGNTIYF. CDR3 DNA: TGTGCCAGCGAAGTTGGCGGGAACTCTGGAAACACCATATATTTT.

This chain links TRBV5-1 with TRBJ1-2; 8 bases map to TRBD1. Germline V gene lookup returns CDR1 SGHRS and CDR2 YFSETQ. This CDR3 spans 16 amino acids. The junction had 9 bases not matched to a gene; V was cut back by 4 bases and J by 1 base. This CDR3 reads CASSPKDREGNYGYTF. The CDR3 bases are TGCGCCAGCAGCCCCAAGGACAGGGAGGGTAACTATGGCTACACCTTC.